These 16 T cell receptor beta chains were sequenced from one sample in a study of low-dose radiotherapy and immunotherapy resistance in tumors. Primers used for first-strand cDNA, a TRAV- and TRBV-specific set, covered both alpha and beta chains. With a constant-region primer and a V-primer adapter, TCRs were subjected to roughly 20 PCR cycles of amplification. Each CDR3 protein gets one entry after TCRdb re-called the reads with MiXCR. The table lists 55,000 to 70,000 distinct CDR3 sequences, 25% of them singletons. Described time point: before trial treatment. The sequences come from PBMCs, collected before treatment. Every receptor here comes from a male donor with prostate cancer.

This clonotype was detected many times. The chain couples TRBV18 to TRBJ2-5; a possible D gene is TRBD1 (6 bases). The CDR3 has 17 amino acids. The V gene's germline CDR1 is KGHSH and CDR2 LQKENI. V lost 3 bases and J lost 0, with 17 bases in between. CDR3 sequence reads: CASSPSRGSSYQETQYF. DNA of the CDR3: TGTGCCAGCTCACCTTCCAGGGGATCCTCGTACCAAGAGACCCAGTACTTC.

Many counts were recorded for this clonotype. The chain is built from TRBV6-5 and TRBJ2-1; 9 nucleotides agree with TRBD1. The CDR3 has 15 residues. CDR1 is MNHEY and CDR2 is SVGAGI in the germline V gene. Trimming at V came to 6 bases and at J to 8 bases, leaving 11 bases not matched to a gene. The CDR3 region is CASSRPGTGTHEQFF. CDR3 bases: TGTGCCAGCAGCCGTCCCGGGACAGGGACCCATGAGCAGTTCTTC.

Comments on this clonotype: A far bigger clonotype differs at one base, so this is likely a read error. This CDR3 is CASSLETRASSSYNEQYF. In nucleotides, the CDR3 is TGTGCCAGCAGCTTAGAGACTCGTGCGAGTTCCTCCTACAATGAGCAGTACTTC. V and J are TRBV11-3 and TRBJ2-5; D call uncertain. The CDR3 loop spans 18 amino acids. Germline V lookup: CDR1 SGHNT, CDR2 YENEEA. Trimming stripped 0 bases from V and 11 bases from J, with 28 bases between.

This clonotype appeared many times. V is TRBV11-2 and J is TRBJ2-4, with no clear D. This CDR3 contains 17 residues. Germline V gives CDR1 SGHAT, CDR2 FQNNGV. The V end was cut by 6 bases, the J end by 0 bases, with 18 bases between. DNA of the CDR3: TGTGCCAGCAGAGCCTTTGGGGAACCGGGAGCCAAAAACATTCAGTACTTC. As protein: CASRAFGEPGAKNIQYF.

This clonotype was detected only a few times. This rearrangement joins TRBV24-1 to TRBJ2-1; TRBD2 matches 13 bases. The V gene end was trimmed by 4 bases and the J gene end by 6 bases; junction bases not matched to a gene: 5. Looked up from germline, CDR1 is KGHDR and CDR2 is SFDVKD. The CDR3 extends over 16 amino acids. DNA for the CDR3: TGTGCCACCAGTGACCCAACTAGCGGGAGGGGCAATGAGCAGTTCTTC. This gives the protein CATSDPTSGRGNEQFF.

The sample holds many counts of this clonotype. This chain joins TRBV11-2 and TRBJ1-6; maybe TRBD1 (5 bases). From germline, CDR1 is SGHAT and CDR2 FQNNGV. The ends were cut back, 5 bases at V and 3 bases at J, with 11 bases in the middle. This CDR3 is built from 15 residues. This CDR3 is CASSGLQGYNSPLHF. Here the CDR3 DNA reads TGTGCCAGCAGCGGACTGCAGGGCTATAATTCACCCCTCCACTTT.

Comments on this clonotype: A single base separates this from a much larger clone, so it may be a read error. The chain joins TRBV19 to TRBJ2-1, with a possible D match to TRBD1 (6 bases). Germline V CDR1 and CDR2: LNHDA, SQIVND (reference sequence). The CDR3 is 17 amino acids. The CDR3 is CASSAGQQGLPGNEQLF. In DNA, the CDR3 is TGTGCCAGTAGCGCAGGACAACAGGGCTTACCTGGCAATGAGCAGCTCTTC.

This clonotype turned up a few times. The chain couples TRBV19 to TRBJ2-7; D gene uncertain. Germline assignment: CDR1 LNHDA and CDR2 SQIVND (reference sequence). This CDR3 region has 14 residues. V dropped 2 bases and J dropped 0 bases, with 8 bases sitting between them. Here the CDR3 reads CASSIFASSYEQYF. DNA for the CDR3: TGTGCCAGTAGTATATTCGCAAGCTCCTACGAGCAGTACTTC.

This clonotype was found many times. V gene TRBV12-3 or TRBV12-4 combines with J gene TRBJ1-1, with D maybe TRBD1 (6 bases). This CDR3 is 15 amino acids long. V lost 6 bases and J lost 3, with 17 bases in between. Here the CDR3 reads CASSRTEDSYTEAFF. The CDR3 nucleotides are TGTGCCAGCAGCCGAACTGAGGACAGTTACACTGAAGCTTTCTTT.

A word on this clonotype: A single base is all that separates this from a far larger clone, so a read error is likely. This chain uses TRBV5-1 with TRBJ1-5; D uncertain. Germline loops: CDR1 SGHRS, CDR2 YFSETQ. The CDR3 runs 17 residues. As DNA, the CDR3 is TGTGTCAGCAGCTTGGTGGACCTTCTAGGGAGCAATCAGCCCCAGCATTTT. Protein product: CVSSLVDLLGSNQPQHF.

This clonotype was seen only a few times. This sequence joins TRBV12-3 or TRBV12-4 and TRBJ2-1; TRBD2 matches 8 bases. V shed 4 bases and J 0 bases; nucleotides not matched to a gene: 5. This CDR3 is 16 amino acids long. The CDR3 sequence: CASSSPGLGSYNEQFF. The CDR3, as DNA: TGTGCCAGCAGTTCACCGGGACTAGGCTCCTACAATGAGCAGTTCTTC.

In its sample, this clonotype was seen many times. This chain connects TRBV20-1 to TRBJ2-5; 9 bases fit TRBD1. Germline V gene sequence: CDR1 DFQATT, CDR2 SNEGSKA (reference sequence). V lost 6 bases, J lost 5 bases, and 13 bases stayed unmatched. CDR3 length equals 15 residues. In nucleotides, the CDR3 is TGCAGTGCAAGGGACAGGGCGAGTTTGGCGGAGACCCAGTACTTC. Amino acid sequence: CSARDRASLAETQYF.

This clonotype was recorded many times. The rearrangement links TRBV24-1 to TRBJ2-5, with TRBD1 matching over 8 bases. V lost 9 bases, J lost 3 bases, and 5 bases stayed unmatched. The CDR3 sequence is 13 residues long. CDR1 and CDR2 from the germline V gene are KGHDR and SFDVKD. CDR3 coding DNA: TGTGCCACCCAGGACAGGGCCAAAGAGACCCAGTACTTC. This translates into CATQDRAKETQYF.

About this clonotype: A clone one base away is much larger, so this may be a read error. The chain couples TRBV30 to TRBJ2-3; D unresolved. CDR1 is GTSNPN and CDR2 is SVGIG in the germline V gene (reference sequence). This CDR3 has 14 amino acids. The DNA of the CDR3 is TGTGCCCAAGAAGGTGGAAGTGCATCGGATACGCTGTATTTT. Amino acids: CAQEGGSASDTLYF.

This clonotype was seen at least ten times. V is TRBV2 and J is TRBJ2-1; TRBD2 agrees at 9 bases. The CDR3 has 17 amino acids. Germline V lookup: CDR1 SNHLY, CDR2 FYNNEI. The V segment lost 2 bases and the J segment 2 bases; nucleotides outside the gene matches: 7. CDR3: CASSELAGLSPYNEQFF. The CDR3 region has the DNA TGTGCCAGCAGTGAACTAGCGGGATTATCGCCCTACAATGAGCAGTTCTTC.

This clonotype was counted a few times. The V gene is TRBV5-1, the J gene TRBJ2-1; TRBD1 is a possible D gene (5 bases). Germline V CDR1 and CDR2: SGHRS, YFSETQ. V was cut by 0 bases and J by 8 bases, with 6 bases left in between. There are 12 residues in the CDR3. The CDR3 DNA reads TGCGCCAGCAGCTTGGAGGGGCATGAGCAGTTCTTC. It encodes CASSLEGHEQFF.